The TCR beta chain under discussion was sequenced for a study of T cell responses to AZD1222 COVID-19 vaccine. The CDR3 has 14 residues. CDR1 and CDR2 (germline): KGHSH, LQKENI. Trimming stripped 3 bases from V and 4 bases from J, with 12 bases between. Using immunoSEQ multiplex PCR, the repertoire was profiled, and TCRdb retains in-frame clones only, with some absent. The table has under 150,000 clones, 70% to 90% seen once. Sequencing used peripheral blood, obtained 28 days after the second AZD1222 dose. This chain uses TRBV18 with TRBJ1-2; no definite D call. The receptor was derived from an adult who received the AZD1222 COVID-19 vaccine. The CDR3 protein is CASSPTTRSYGYTF. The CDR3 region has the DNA TGTGCCAGCTCACCTACGACACGATCCTATGGCTACACCTTC.